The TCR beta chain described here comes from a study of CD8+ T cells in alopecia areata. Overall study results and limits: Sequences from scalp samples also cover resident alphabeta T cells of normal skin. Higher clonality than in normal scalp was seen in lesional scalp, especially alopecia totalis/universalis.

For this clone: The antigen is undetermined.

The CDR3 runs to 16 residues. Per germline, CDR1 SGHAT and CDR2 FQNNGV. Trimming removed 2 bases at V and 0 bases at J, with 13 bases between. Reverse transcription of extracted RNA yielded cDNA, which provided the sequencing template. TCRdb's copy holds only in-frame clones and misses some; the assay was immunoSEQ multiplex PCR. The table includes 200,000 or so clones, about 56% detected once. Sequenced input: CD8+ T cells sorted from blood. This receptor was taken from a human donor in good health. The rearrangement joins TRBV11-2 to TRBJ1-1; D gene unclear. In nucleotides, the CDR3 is TGTGCCAGCAGCTTATTGGCAGTGCCTATGAACACTGAAGCTTTCTTT. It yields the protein CASSLLAVPMNTEAFF. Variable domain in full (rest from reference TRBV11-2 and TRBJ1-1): EAGVAQSPRYKIIEKRQSVAFWCNPISGHATLYWYQQILGQGPKLLIQFQNNGVVDDSQLPKDRFSAERLKGVDSTLKIQPAKLEDSAVYLCASSLLAVPMNTEAFFGQGTRLTVV.